Presented here are 17 T cell receptor beta chains from one specimen sequenced in a study of OX40 agonist ivuxolimab in advanced cancers. TCRdb's copy holds only in-frame clones and misses some; the assay was immunoSEQ multiplex PCR. The table records tens of thousands of clones, approximately 86% of them present only once. Sequenced here: CD4+ or CD8+ T cells sorted from blood, sampled in a trial of the OX40 agonist ivuxolimab. The receptors here all came from an adult with an advanced solid tumor such as melanoma, head and neck, liver or kidney cancer.

The rearrangement links TRBV19 to TRBJ2-3, with 7 bases aligning to TRBD2. This CDR3 contains 16 residues. V lost 5 bases, J lost 1 base, and 9 bases stayed unmatched. Germline lookup yields CDR1 LNHDA and CDR2 SQIVND (reference sequence). The CDR3 reads CASSPSAAGRTDTQYF. The CDR3 DNA reads as TGTGCCAGTAGTCCCTCCGCAGCGGGACGCACAGATACGCAGTATTTT.

This rearrangement joins TRBV9 to TRBJ2-3; 12 bases fit TRBD2. CDR3 length: 15 residues. The germline gives CDR1 SGDLS, CDR2 YYNGEE. J was trimmed by 1 base and V by 7 bases; bases with no gene match: 4. In DNA, the CDR3 is TGTGCCAGCGGGGGACTAGCGGGCCGCACAGATACGCAGTATTTT. Amino acids: CASGGLAGRTDTQYF.

The chain has TRBV19 and TRBJ2-7, with 12 bases matching TRBD2. The V gene's germline CDR1 is LNHDA and CDR2 SQIVND (reference sequence). After removal of 5 bases from V and 6 bases from J, the junction contained 11 bases not matched to a gene. CDR3 size: 16 residues. The CDR3 loop reads CASSSSGGASDVEQYF. Written as DNA, the CDR3 is TGTGCCAGTAGTTCTAGCGGGGGGGCATCGGACGTCGAGCAGTACTTC. Filled out from reference TRBV19 and TRBJ2-7, the complete variable domain reads DGGITQSPKYLFRKEGQNVTLSCEQNLNHDAMYWYRQDPGQGLRLIYYSQIVNDFQKGDIAEGYSVSREKKESFPLTVTSAQKNPTAFYLCASSSSGGASDVEQYFGPGTRLTVT.

This sequence joins TRBV16 and TRBJ1-1; D is ambiguous. The V and J ends lost 8 bases and 5 bases respectively, with 9 bases between them. This CDR3 has 11 amino acids. The germline V gene has CDR1 KGHSY and CDR2 FQNENV. The CDR3: CASSPGTEAFF. The CDR3 DNA reads TGTGCCAGCTCGCCAGGTACTGAAGCTTTCTTT.

V usage is TRBV7-3 and J usage is TRBJ2-1; 10 bases map to TRBD2. The CDR3 covers 16 residues. In germline, CDR1 is SGHTA, CDR2 FQGTGA. V shed 2 bases, J shed 5 bases, and the junction held 6 bases outside the gene matches. The CDR3 sequence is CASSLSSGGPNNEQFF. The CDR3 DNA is TGTGCCAGCAGCTTATCTAGCGGGGGACCAAACAATGAGCAGTTCTTC. Together with reference TRBV7-3 and TRBJ2-1, the CDR3 gives the full variable domain: GAGVSQTPSNKVTEKGKYVELRCDPISGHTALYWYRQSLGQGPEFLIYFQGTGAADDSGLPNDRFFAVRPEGSVSTLKIQRTERGDSAVYLCASSLSSGGPNNEQFFGPGTRLTVL.

CDR3 sequence (DNA): TGTGCCAGCAGCTTCCTAGCGGGGGGGCTCAATGAGCAGTTCTTC. Protein: CASSFLAGGLNEQFF. The chain carries TRBV7-3 and TRBJ2-1; 12 bases line up with TRBD2. The CDR3 covers 15 residues. Looked up from germline, CDR1 is SGHTA and CDR2 is FQGTGA. With V trimmed by 3 bases and J by 6 bases, 3 bases remained unmatched. Filled out from reference TRBV7-3 and TRBJ2-1, the complete variable domain reads GAGVSQTPSNKVTEKGKYVELRCDPISGHTALYWYRQSLGQGPEFLIYFQGTGAADDSGLPNDRFFAVRPEGSVSTLKIQRTERGDSAVYLCASSFLAGGLNEQFFGPGTRLTVL.

The genes are TRBV30 and TRBJ1-2, with D perhaps matching TRBD1 (6 bases). There are 12 residues in the CDR3. Trimming shortened V by 3 bases and J by 6 bases, and 11 bases separated the two germline ends. CDR1 and CDR2 (germline): GTSNPN, SVGIG (reference sequence). CDR3: CAWSYTGNGYTF. CDR3 DNA: TGTGCCTGGAGCTATACAGGGAATGGCTACACCTTC.

The chain recombines TRBV11-3 with TRBJ2-3; 7 bases match TRBD2. The CDR3 loop spans 15 amino acids. V lost 5 bases to trimming and J lost 1 base; unmatched junction nucleotides: 6. Germline-derived CDR1 and CDR2 are SGHNT and YENEEA. The CDR3 sequence is CASSQEAGGTDTQYF. CDR3 coding DNA: TGTGCCAGCAGCCAGGAGGCGGGGGGCACAGATACGCAGTATTTT.

By frequency in the sample, this clone is medium-sized. The rearrangement links TRBV4-1 to TRBJ1-2; D remains unclear. Trimming shortened V by 0 bases and J by 4 bases, and 9 bases separated the two germline ends. The CDR3 has 14 residues. Germline V gene lookup returns CDR1 MGHRA and CDR2 YSYEKL. CDR3 bases: TGCGCCAGCAGCCAAGATATGGCGGTCTATGGCTACACCTTC. This translates into CASSQDMAVYGYTF.

The chain is built from TRBV10-3 and TRBJ2-7, with D perhaps TRBD1 (6 bases). The CDR3 is 13 amino acids. The V end lost 0 bases, the J end lost 7 bases, and 10 bases lay between the germline ends. The germline CDR1 and CDR2 sequences are ENHRY and SYGVKD. CDR3 amino acids: CAISESTGREQYV. CDR3 DNA: TGTGCCATCAGTGAGTCTACAGGGCGGGAGCAGTACGTC.

The DNA of the CDR3 is TGTGCCAGCAGTTCAAGCTGGACTAGTGCCTACGAGCAGTACTTC. This gives the protein CASSSSWTSAYEQYF. V and J are TRBV6-5 and TRBJ2-7, with 7 bases that match TRBD2. J gave up 2 bases and V 4 bases, and 8 bases lay outside the gene matches. The length of the CDR3 is 15 residues. CDR1 is MNHEY, CDR2 SVGAGI, per germline.

The V call is TRBV11-2, the J call TRBJ1-1; 7 bases align to TRBD1. Germline-derived CDR1 and CDR2 are SGHAT and FQNNGV. The length of the CDR3 is 15 residues. J was trimmed by 8 bases and V by 1 base; bases with no gene match: 10. The CDR3 bases are TGTGCCAGCAGCTTAGGGGCCCCACAGGGGACCGAAGCTTTCTTT. It is translated as CASSLGAPQGTEAFF.

In this sample, this clone turned up once. This chain links TRBV27 with TRBJ2-3; the D is unclear. Germline assignment: CDR1 MNHEY and CDR2 SMNVEV (reference sequence). This CDR3 is 12 amino acids long. Trimming pared 6 bases from V and 6 bases from J, leaving 10 bases between. The CDR3 here is CASRGLADTQYF. In DNA form, the CDR3 reads TGTGCCAGCAGGGGATTGGCCGATACGCAGTATTTT.

This chain joins TRBV9 and TRBJ1-1; no clear D. There are 13 residues in the CDR3. CDR1 is SGDLS and CDR2 is YYNGEE in the germline V gene. V was shortened by 3 bases and J by 4 bases, with 10 bases between the two germline ends. The CDR3 loop reads CASSASKGTEAFF. CDR3 bases: TGTGCCAGCAGCGCCTCCAAGGGCACTGAAGCTTTCTTT.

The CDR3 DNA sequence: TGTGCCACAGGACAGGGTTTGGATACCTCCTACGAGCAGTACGTC. It yields the protein CATGQGLDTSYEQYV. This chain connects TRBV10-3 to TRBJ2-7; the match to TRBD1 covers 8 bases. Germline values: CDR1 ENHRY, CDR2 SYGVKD. The trim removed 10 bases at V and 0 bases at J, leaving 11 bases unmatched. The length of the CDR3 is 15 residues.

A remark on this clone: Compared with germline, one end of the junction differs, possibly owing to a read error. The chain combines TRBV28 with TRBJ2-7; perhaps TRBD1 as D (5 bases). This CDR3 has 13 residues. Per germline, CDR1 MDHEN and CDR2 SYDVKM. The CDR3: CAGSHQGSYEQYF. CDR3 nucleotide sequence: TGTGCCGGCAGTCACCAGGGCTCCTACGAGCAGTACTTC.

V is TRBV6-5 and J is TRBJ2-7; D gene uncertain. This CDR3 contains 14 residues. The V end was cut by 0 bases, the J end by 0 bases, with 6 bases between. The V gene's germline CDR1 is MNHEY and CDR2 SVGAGI. CDR3 sequence: CASSYSGSSYEQYV. The DNA for the CDR3 is TGTGCCAGCAGTTACTCGGGTAGCTCCTACGAGCAGTACGTC.